This entry describes one TCR beta chain. The data were produced by immunoSEQ multiplex PCR, yet TCRdb's version contains in-frame clones alone and is incomplete. The sample holds around 300,000 clones, roughly 86% seen once. These data come from a study of blood T cell repertoires in COVID-19. Cohort 3 recovered donors had two negative PCRs, clearance, or symptom resolution. Trimming took off 5 bases at V and 5 bases at J, with 15 bases between the two ends. The CDR3 runs 14 residues. From germline, CDR1 is LNHDA and CDR2 SQIVND (reference sequence). Material for sequencing was PBMCs or T cells enriched from blood (not recorded which). This sequence was found in a woman between 25 and 40 years old who had recovered from COVID-19. The chain has TRBV19 and TRBJ1-1; possibly TRBD1 for D (6 bases). The DNA for the CDR3 is TGTGCCAGTAGTGTGACAGGCCCGGGGACTGAAGCTTTCTTT. Translating gives CASSVTGPGTEAFF. Based on the CDR3 plus reference TRBV19 and TRBJ1-1, the full variable domain is DGGITQSPKYLFRKEGQNVTLSCEQNLNHDAMYWYRQDPGQGLRLIYYSQIVNDFQKGDIAEGYSVSREKKESFPLTVTSAQKNPTAFYLCASSVTGPGTEAFFGQGTRLTVV.